This paragraph reports one TCR beta chain. Its antigen target is currently unknown. No quality values exist for individual bases; no much larger clone is one base distant. The record originates from a study of blood T cell repertoires in COVID-19 (TCRdb year 2020). The study in broad terms: Samples covering the acute and convalescent phases of COVID-19 were provided by collaborators in the United States, Italy and Spain. The prospective study material was composed of cDNA or gDNA derived from T cells, B-cell-depleted T cells, or PBMCs. Subjects who had been exposed to COVID-19, were actively infected with it, or had recovered from it provided the deeply sampled blood TCRbeta repertoires that made up the dataset. The repertoires were released in a freely available public database meant as a resource for research on the immune response to SARS-CoV-2. The samples were drawn from two sources: the first 160 participants of the ongoing ImmuneRACE study, and over 950 subjects contributed by 6 global collaborators. The sample metadata nearly always contained a de-identified subject ID, COVID-19 status, age in years and sex. HLA class I and class II types, where available, came from metadata supplied by the sample provider rather than from assay-based typing.

Study-level results and caveats: Clinical and demographic metadata were provided uncurated, with the amount varying by source and participant.

One collaborating source in Seattle enrolled patients during active infection and followed them longitudinally through the course of disease. The collaborating institutions used their own protocols to collect whole blood in K2EDTA tubes. For TCRbeta analysis, collaborators shipped samples as frozen whole blood, isolated PBMCs, or DNA extracted from either of those sample types. TCRbeta CDR3 regions were amplified from genomic DNA using the immunoSEQ Assay, a bias-controlled multiplex PCR. From the authors' description of their analysis: The number of nucleated cells in each sample was estimated from the amplification of reference gene primers within the assay. To quantify the absolute abundance of each unique TCRbeta CDR3 rearrangement, sequence reads were collapsed and filtered. For each sample, productive Simpson clonality was calculated by taking the square root of Simpson's diversity index across productive rearrangements. As stored in TCRdb, this immuneACCESS dataset retains in-frame rearrangements with V and J assigned. A fraction of the clones does not appear; measured against another copy, unresolved V genes explain less than half of the discrepancy, and the remainder lacks a known reason. From that table come the V and J calls and clone size; the DNA was used to work out D and trimming. In all, the sample holds approximately 190,000 clones, and more than 75% of those were seen once. 6.5% to 9.5% of the sample is taken by the ten largest.

For CDR1 and CDR2, the germline V gene (reference sequence) lists LGHDT and YNNKEL. Unmatched junction bases come to 7, with V trimmed by 5 bases and J by 6 bases. The CDR3 spans 15 residues, from the cysteine through the phenylalanine. CDR3 DNA only is kept here, 45 bases in frame from base 1. The material sequenced was peripheral blood. The sequence derives from a woman aged 55-69 years with COVID-19, enrolled during active disease. The chain couples TRBV3-1 (or the pseudogene TRBV3-2) to TRBJ2-6, with 7 bases in between that match TRBD2. The CDR3 protein is CASSAGVLAANVLTF. The nucleotide sequence is TGTGCCAGCAGCGCGGGAGTCCTTGCGGCCAACGTCCTGACTTTC.